These 17 T cell receptor beta chains were all obtained from the same sample, sequenced in a study of shared clonotypes between healthy human individuals. TCRdb keeps only in-frame clones here, not all; method: immunoSEQ multiplex PCR. The table has about 2 million clones, 95% seen once. The sequenced material came from naive CD4+ T cells sorted from blood. Regarding subset: CD45RA+ positively selected. The receptors come from a young man in good health.

CDR3 region: CASSRRTGGNYEQYF. In DNA form, the CDR3 reads TGTGCCAGCAGCAGACGGACAGGGGGCAACTACGAGCAGTACTTC. V is TRBV7-2 and J is TRBJ2-7; TRBD1 matches at 11 bases. The CDR3 loop spans 15 amino acids. CDR1 SGHTA and CDR2 FQGNSA come from the germline V gene. The junction had 6 bases not matched to a gene; V was cut back by 5 bases and J by 3 bases.

This chain connects TRBV7-9 to TRBJ2-1, with 9 positions matching TRBD2. CDR3 length equals 15 residues. Losses at the gene ends were 1 base for V and 9 bases for J; bases not matched to a gene: 7. Germline V gene lookup returns CDR1 SEHNR and CDR2 FQNEAQ (reference sequence). CDR3 residues: CASSLGAGGQGEQFF. DNA for the CDR3: TGTGCCAGCAGCTTAGGAGCGGGGGGCCAGGGTGAGCAGTTCTTC.

This chain joins TRBV30 and TRBJ1-1; the D is unclear. The CDR3 length is 11 residues. Between the trimmed V and J ends, which lost 0 bases and 10 bases, there was a span of 9 bases. Germline-derived CDR1 and CDR2 are GTSNPN and SVGIG (reference sequence). The CDR3 DNA reads TGTGCCTGGAGTGTGTTAGCGGGAGCTTTCTTT. Amino acid sequence: CAWSVLAGAFF.

This chain connects TRBV28 to TRBJ1-1; a possible D gene is TRBD1 (5 bases). CDR1 and CDR2 (germline): MDHEN, SYDVKM. The V end was cut by 2 bases, the J end by 1 base, with 11 bases between. This CDR3 contains 15 residues. The CDR3 DNA sequence: TGTGCCAGCAGTTTACCGGGACGGTGGAACACTGAAGCTTTCTTT. Translating it yields CASSLPGRWNTEAFF.

The table lists this clone with a few counts. The chain employs TRBV6-5 and TRBJ1-6; no reliable D call. Between the trimmed V and J ends, which lost 2 bases and 10 bases, there was a span of 6 bases. The CDR3 covers 12 residues. Germline values: CDR1 MNHEY, CDR2 SVGAGI. The CDR3 nucleotides are TGTGCCAGCAGTTACATGGGATCACCCCTCCACTTT. Encoded protein: CASSYMGSPLHF.

This chain connects TRBV6-6 to TRBJ1-2, with TRBD1 identical over 8 bases. Germline CDR1 reads MNHNY; CDR2 reads SVGAGI (reference sequence). V shed 2 bases and J 8 bases; nucleotides not matched to a gene: 10. The CDR3 is made up of 15 amino acids. The CDR3 loop is CASSYLGDRSDGYTF. The DNA of the CDR3 is TGTGCCAGCAGTTACCTCGGGGACAGGTCTGACGGCTACACCTTC.

The genes are TRBV5-4 and TRBJ2-1, with 12 bases fitting TRBD2. Germline V CDR1 and CDR2: SGHNT, YYREEE (reference sequence). This CDR3 contains 16 residues. V lost 3 bases, J lost 6 bases, and 7 bases stayed unmatched. The CDR3 DNA follows: TGTGCCAGCAGCTGGGCTAGCGGGAGGGGAGGCAATGAGCAGTTCTTC. Translation: CASSWASGRGGNEQFF.

This chain joins TRBV25-1 and TRBJ2-1, with D maybe TRBD1 (6 bases). The V gene's germline CDR1 is MGHDK and CDR2 SYGVNS. CDR3 length: 16 amino acids. Trimming left V 3 bases short and J 6 bases short, with 18 bases between. This CDR3 is CASSEGQGIRGNEQFF. The DNA of the CDR3 is TGTGCCAGCAGTGAGGGTCAGGGGATTAGGGGCAATGAGCAGTTCTTC.

Only a few counts were recorded for this clone. The sample holds other DNA sequences that translate to the same CDR3. This sequence joins TRBV6-5 and TRBJ2-7; TRBD1 aligns across 8 bases. The CDR3 length is 13 residues. V shed 5 bases, J shed 2 bases, and the junction held 2 bases outside the gene matches. Germline CDR1 MNHEY, CDR2 SVGAGI. CDR3 sequence (DNA): TGTGCCAGCAGTCGGACAGGGACCTACGAGCAGTACTTC. It encodes CASSRTGTYEQYF.

This clone was found once. The chain has TRBV5-4 and TRBJ2-7; perhaps TRBD1 as D (5 bases). Between the trimmed V and J ends, which lost 2 bases and 0 bases, there was a span of 18 bases. The CDR3 covers 17 residues. CDR1 SGHNT and CDR2 YYREEE come from the germline V gene (reference sequence). CDR3 amino acids: CASSLWGLGSSSYEQYF. The CDR3 nucleotides read TGTGCCAGCAGCTTATGGGGCTTAGGGTCCAGCTCCTACGAGCAGTACTTC.

V is TRBV18 and J is TRBJ1-5; D ambiguous. The CDR3 length is 14 residues. Germline V gene data show CDR1 as KGHSH and CDR2 as LQKENI. V was shortened by 0 bases and J by 5 bases, with 8 bases between the two germline ends. CDR3 DNA sequence: TGTGCCAGCTCACCACCGAGTAGGGATCAGCCCCAGCATTTT. This encodes CASSPPSRDQPQHF.

The chain uses TRBV7-2 and TRBJ1-4; 8 bases are shared with TRBD1. The CDR3 is 15 amino acids. Germline lookup yields CDR1 SGHTA and CDR2 FQGNSA. V lost 5 bases, J lost 3 bases, and 5 bases stayed unmatched. The CDR3 DNA reads TGTGCCAGCAGCACGCAGGGGGCTTCTAATGAAAAACTGTTTTTT. Its protein is CASSTQGASNEKLFF. Complete variable domain (other parts from reference TRBV7-2 and TRBJ1-4): GAGVSQSPSNKVTEKGKDVELRCDPISGHTALYWYRQSLGQGLEFLIYFQGNSAPDKSGLPSDRFSAERTGGSVSTLTIQRTQQEDSAVYLCASSTQGASNEKLFFGSGTQLSVL.

The rearrangement uses TRBV18 and TRBJ2-7; TRBD2 is a possible D gene (5 bases). There are 13 residues in the CDR3. V was trimmed by 3 bases and J by 6 bases, leaving 12 bases between them. Germline V gene sequence: CDR1 KGHSH, CDR2 LQKENI. The CDR3 region has the DNA TGTGCCAGCTCACCGTCCACTCGGGGCGAGCAGTACTTC. Translated, it gives CASSPSTRGEQYF.

The chain links TRBV29-1 to TRBJ2-3; D remains ambiguous. CDR3 size: 14 residues. V lost 2 bases, J lost 0 bases, and 9 bases lay in between. The germline CDR1 and CDR2 sequences are SQVTM and ANQGSEA. The CDR3 here is CSVEFRLSTDTQYF. CDR3 nucleotides: TGCAGCGTTGAATTCAGGCTTAGCACAGATACGCAGTATTTT.

This clone was observed once. The rearrangement joins TRBV6-6 to TRBJ1-6; 7 bases agree with TRBD1. The CDR3 covers 14 residues. Germline values: CDR1 MNHNY, CDR2 SVGAGI (reference sequence). V shed 5 bases, J shed 6 bases, and the junction held 4 bases outside the gene matches. In nucleotides, the CDR3 is TGTGCCAGCAGTATACAGGGGACTAATTCACCCCTCCACTTT. Translated: CASSIQGTNSPLHF.

This clone was counted a single time. The chain couples TRBV4-3 to TRBJ2-3, with D possibly TRBD1 on 10 matching bases. The ends were cut back, 0 bases at V and 5 bases at J, with 30 bases in the middle. There are 21 residues in the CDR3. Germline V gene data show CDR1 as LGHNA and CDR2 as YSLEER. The CDR3 protein is CASSQELGTGALRGGVDTQYF. CDR3 nucleotides: TGCGCCAGCAGCCAAGAGTTAGGGACAGGGGCTCTGCGGGGGGGAGTAGATACGCAGTATTTT.

This sequence joins TRBV30 and TRBJ2-5; D unclear. The length of the CDR3 is 13 residues. Germline-derived CDR1 and CDR2 are GTSNPN and SVGIG (reference sequence). Between the trimmed V and J ends, which lost 1 base and 5 bases, there was a span of 11 bases. The CDR3 DNA is TGTGCCTGGAGTGCTAGTCGAGGCGAGACCCAGTACTTC. Residues: CAWSASRGETQYF.